Listed below are T cell receptor beta chains from one sample, sequenced in a study of Ad26.COV2.S vaccination and SARS-CoV-2 variants. The repertoire was sequenced with immunoSEQ multiplex PCR; TCRdb's copy has only in-frame clones and lacks some. This sample has about 440,000 clones, with 90% found just once. The sample here was peripheral blood, taken in a trial of Ad26.COV2.S vaccine versus placebo. The receptors were sampled from a person aged 18-65 years who received the Ad26.COV2.S COVID-19 vaccine or a placebo. Each CDR3 is given with its conserved first and last residue. D genes are given only for firm matches. Size is omitted from some rows. Given values are once, few, many or a class for expanded clones.

v_call	clone_size	d_call	j_call	cdr3_nt	cdr3_aa
TRBV27	NA	TRBD1	TRBJ1-1	TGTGCCAGCAGACCAGGGGGCCTGGACACTGAAGCTTTCTTT	CASRPGGLDTEAFF
TRBV3-1/TRBV3-2	NA	TRBD2	TRBJ2-7	TGTGCCAGCAGCCACGGACTAGCGGTGAGCTCCTACGAGCAGTACTTC	CASSHGLAVSSYEQYF
TRBV5-1	NA	TRBD1	TRBJ2-3	TGCGCCAGCAGTCCCCGGGACAGTTTTCTAAGAGATACGCAGTATTTT	CASSPRDSFLRDTQYF
TRBV19	NA	TRBD2	TRBJ2-7	TGTGCCAGTAGTGGAACTGCTAGCGGGAGGAGCTCCTACGAGCAGTACTTC	CASSGTASGRSSYEQYF
TRBV18	NA	TRBD2	TRBJ2-7	TGTGCCAGCTCACAATTAACCGGGACTAGCGTCCACGAGCAGTACTTC	CASSQLTGTSVHEQYF
TRBV5-4	NA	NA	TRBJ2-7	TGTGCCAGCAGCCCCCGGGTAGGTTCCTACGAGCAGTACTTC	CASSPRVGSYEQYF
TRBV9	NA	TRBD1	TRBJ2-7	TGTGCCAGCAGCGTCGACAGGGACTCCTACGAGCAGTACTTC	CASSVDRDSYEQYF
TRBV29-1	NA	NA	TRBJ1-1	TGCAGCGTTGAAAATGTGCAGAATGAAGCTTTCTTT	CSVENVQNEAFF
TRBV3-1/TRBV3-2	NA	TRBD1	TRBJ2-7	TGTGCCAGCAGCCATCCCAACAGGGGTGGGTACGAGCAGTACTTC	CASSHPNRGGYEQYF
TRBV27	NA	TRBD2	TRBJ2-3	TGTGCCAGCGGGGGGTTGGCGGGAGGGCCGGAGGATACGCAGTATTTT	CASGGLAGGPEDTQYF
TRBV4-2	once	NA	TRBJ2-7	TGTGCCAGCAGCCAAGTTCGCGGGCCCTCCTACGAGCAGTACTTC	CASSQVRGPSYEQYF
TRBV5-1	NA	NA	TRBJ2-3	TGCGCCAGCAGCTTGAGGACAGTCACAGATACGCAGTATTTT	CASSLRTVTDTQYF
TRBV2	NA	NA	TRBJ1-6	TGTGCCAGCAGTGAAGAGTCGGGGGCCTCTGTGAATTCACCCCTCCACTTT	CASSEESGASVNSPLHF
TRBV3-1/TRBV3-2	NA	TRBD1	TRBJ1-2	TGTGCCAGCAGCCGCCGAACAGGGGGCGACAGTGGCTACACCTTC	CASSRRTGGDSGYTF
TRBV6-2/TRBV6-3	NA	NA	TRBJ1-1	TGTGCCAGCAGTCACGGACGGGGAGGTGCGAACACTGAAGCTTTCTTT	CASSHGRGGANTEAFF
TRBV7-8	NA	NA	TRBJ2-3	TGTGCCAGCAGCTTCTCTCCGAGAGGCACAGATACGCAGTATTTT	CASSFSPRGTDTQYF
TRBV5-1	NA	NA	TRBJ2-6	TGCGCCAGCAGCTTGGGGGCCAACGTCCTGACTTTC	CASSLGANVLTF
TRBV4-3	NA	NA	TRBJ2-7	TGCGCCAGCAGCCAAGAAGGTGGCAGGGGTACCCCCTACGAGCAGTACTTC	CASSQEGGRGTPYEQYF